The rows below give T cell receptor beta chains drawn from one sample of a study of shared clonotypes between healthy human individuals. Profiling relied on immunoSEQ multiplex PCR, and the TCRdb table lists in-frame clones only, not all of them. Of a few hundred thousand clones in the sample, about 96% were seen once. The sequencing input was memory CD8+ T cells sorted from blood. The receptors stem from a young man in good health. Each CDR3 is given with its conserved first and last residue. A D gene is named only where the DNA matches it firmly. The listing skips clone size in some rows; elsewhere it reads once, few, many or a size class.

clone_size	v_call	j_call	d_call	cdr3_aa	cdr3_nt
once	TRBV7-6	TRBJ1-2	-	CASSSSLEGWYGYTF	TGTGCCAGCAGCTCTAGCCTCGAGGGATGGTATGGCTACACCTTC
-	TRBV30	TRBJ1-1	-	CAWSVREVRWDTEAFF	TGTGCCTGGAGTGTACGGGAAGTTAGATGGGACACTGAAGCTTTCTTT
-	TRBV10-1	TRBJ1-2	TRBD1	CASSPDRGNGYTF	TGCGCCAGCAGTCCCGACAGGGGCAATGGCTACACCTTC
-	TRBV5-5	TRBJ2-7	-	CASSPGWPDEQYF	TGTGCCAGCAGCCCCGGGTGGCCTGACGAGCAGTACTTC
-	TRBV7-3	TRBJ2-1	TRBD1	CASSLGDRAHNEQFF	TGTGCCAGCAGCTTAGGGGACAGGGCCCATAATGAGCAGTTCTTC
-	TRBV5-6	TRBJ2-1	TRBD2	CASSRTRVRFYNEQFF	TGTGCCAGCAGCCGGACTAGAGTGAGATTCTACAATGAGCAGTTCTTC
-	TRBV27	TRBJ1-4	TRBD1	CASSLDRGVEKLFF	TGTGCCAGCAGTTTGGACAGGGGAGTTGAAAAACTGTTTTTT
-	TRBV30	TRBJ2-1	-	CAWSGEGDNEQFF	TGTGCCTGGAGTGGGGAGGGGGACAATGAGCAGTTCTTC
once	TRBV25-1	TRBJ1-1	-	CASSEYTRGTEAFF	TGTGCCAGCAGTGAATATACCCGCGGGACTGAAGCTTTCTTT
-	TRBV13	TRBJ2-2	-	CASSLGQGALANTGELFF	TGTGCCAGCAGCTTAGGACAGGGCGCCCTCGCGAACACCGGGGAGCTGTTTTTT
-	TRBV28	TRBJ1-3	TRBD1	CASSSYQGASSGNTIYF	TGTGCCAGCAGTTCCTACCAGGGGGCGAGCTCTGGAAACACCATATATTTT
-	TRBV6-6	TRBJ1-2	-	CASSYPGTYGYTF	TGTGCCAGCAGTTACCCGGGGACATATGGCTACACCTTC
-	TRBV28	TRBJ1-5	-	CASSDPELQPQHF	TGTGCCAGCAGTGATCCGGAGTTACAGCCCCAGCATTTT
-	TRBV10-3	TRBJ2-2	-	CAISDRSAGRRTGELFF	TGTGCCATCAGTGATCGGAGTGCAGGGAGGAGGACCGGGGAGCTGTTTTTT
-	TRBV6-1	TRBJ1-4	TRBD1	CASSAGTVNEKLFF	TGTGCCAGCAGTGCCGGGACAGTTAATGAAAAACTGTTTTTT
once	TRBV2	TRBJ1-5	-	CASSDSGSWNQPQHF	TGTGCCAGCAGTGATTCAGGCAGTTGGAATCAGCCCCAGCATTTT
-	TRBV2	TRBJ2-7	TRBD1	CASSETGGFSPYEQYF	TGTGCCAGCAGTGAGACAGGGGGCTTCTCTCCCTACGAGCAGTACTTC
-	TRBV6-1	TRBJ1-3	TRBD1	CASKDRGNTIYF	TGTGCCAGCAAGGACAGGGGAAACACCATATATTTT
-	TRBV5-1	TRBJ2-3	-	CASKQGRDTQYF	TGCGCCAGCAAGCAGGGCCGGGACACGCAGTATTTT
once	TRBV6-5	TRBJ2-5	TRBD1	CASSWRRTGRETQYF	TGTGCCAGCAGTTGGCGGAGGACAGGGAGGGAGACCCAGTACTTC
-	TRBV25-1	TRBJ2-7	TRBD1	CASPIKMNRGAEQYF	TGTGCCAGCCCAATTAAGATGAACAGGGGTGCCGAGCAGTACTTC
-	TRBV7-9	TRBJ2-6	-	CASSLVTRPGANVLTF	TGTGCCAGCAGCTTAGTAACCCGTCCCGGGGCCAACGTCCTGACTTTC